A selection of T cell receptor beta chains follows, all from one sample in a study of chemoradiotherapy in HPV16-positive cancers. Method: immunoSEQ multiplex PCR; TCRdb's copy keeps in-frame clones and lacks some. The sample carries about 14,000 clones, approximately 90% recorded once. The specimen was blood, collected from a patient who underwent chemoradiotherapy. The receptors were sampled from a human donor with HPV-associated anogenital cancer. Both conserved end residues are part of each CDR3. The D gene is left open where the match is weak. Clone size, where shown, is once, few, many, or a class for clones that have expanded.

clone_size	v_call	d_call	j_call	cdr3_aa	cdr3_nt
.	TRBV9	.	TRBJ1-2	CASSAAAGWTKNYGYTF	TGTGCCAGCAGCGCAGCAGCCGGATGGACCAAAAACTATGGCTACACCTTC
once	TRBV27	.	TRBJ1-5	CASSLSTGLLQPQHF	TGTGCCAGCAGTTTATCGACAGGACTCCTTCAGCCCCAGCATTTT
.	TRBV4-3	TRBD1	TRBJ1-5	CASSQTGARYQPQHF	TGCGCCAGCAGCCAAACAGGGGCGCGGTATCAGCCCCAGCATTTT
.	TRBV6-1	.	TRBJ1-4	CASSDTLGGGEKLFF	TGTGCCAGCAGTGACACCTTGGGCGGGGGTGAAAAACTGTTTTTT
.	TRBV7-2	.	TRBJ2-1	CASSLRRDDYNEQFF	TGTGCCAGCAGCTTAAGGCGGGACGACTACAATGAGCAGTTCTTC
once	TRBV7-2	.	TRBJ2-3	CASSLSEHTQYF	TGTGCCAGCAGTTTAAGCGAGCATACGCAGTATTTT
.	TRBV7-9	.	TRBJ2-6	CASSFAGTWGSGANVLTF	TGTGCCAGCAGCTTTGCAGGCACTTGGGGCTCTGGGGCCAACGTCCTGACTTTC
.	TRBV6-5	TRBD1	TRBJ1-2	CASRPTGALDYTF	TGTGCCAGCAGACCTACAGGGGCCTTGGACTACACCTTC
.	TRBV18	.	TRBJ1-1	CASSPGGGRGTEAFF	TGTGCCAGCTCACCCGGTGGGGGGAGGGGCACTGAAGCTTTCTTT
.	TRBV25-1	.	TRBJ1-2	CASWYAGGYTF	TGTGCCAGCTGGTACGCGGGGGGCTACACCTTC
.	TRBV5-5	.	TRBJ1-2	CASSSSLSGSGPNYGYTF	TGTGCCAGCAGCTCCTCCCTCTCGGGCAGCGGCCCTAACTATGGCTACACCTTC
.	TRBV18	TRBD1	TRBJ2-6	CASSPGGTGSAGANVLTF	TGTGCCAGCTCACCAGGCGGGACAGGGTCTGCTGGGGCCAACGTCCTGACTTTC
.	TRBV6-1	.	TRBJ2-3	CASSEANRDTDTQYF	TGTGCCAGCAGTGAAGCGAACAGGGACACAGATACGCAGTATTTT
.	TRBV9	.	TRBJ2-5	CASSGRTVQETQYF	TGTGCCAGCAGCGGACGGACAGTGCAAGAGACCCAGTACTTC
.	TRBV6-5	TRBD1	TRBJ1-6	CASSWDSYNSPLHF	TGTGCCAGCAGTTGGGACAGTTATAATTCACCCCTCCACTTT
.	TRBV4-1	TRBD1	TRBJ1-2	CASSHLGGQGGGRAGYTF	TGCGCCAGCAGCCACCTGGGGGGACAGGGAGGGGGAAGAGCTGGCTACACCTTC
.	TRBV15	TRBD1	TRBJ2-3	CATSRTPGGVRDTQYF	TGTGCCACCAGCAGAACACCAGGGGGCGTACGGGATACGCAGTATTTT
once	TRBV11-2	TRBD1	TRBJ2-7	CASSLVPPPGRGNHEQYF	TGTGCCAGCAGCTTAGTACCCCCACCGGGCAGGGGGAACCACGAGCAGTACTTC
.	TRBV14	TRBD2	TRBJ2-5	CAPLGSGVQETQYF	TGTGCCCCCTTGGGTAGCGGGGTCCAAGAGACCCAGTACTTC
.	TRBV30	.	TRBJ1-1	CAWSRTTEAFF	TGTGCCTGGAGTCGGACAACTGAAGCTTTCTTT
.	TRBV7-9	.	TRBJ1-2	CASSLASGAQGYTF	TGTGCCAGCAGCTTAGCTTCAGGGGCGCAAGGCTACACCTTC
.	TRBV7-2	.	TRBJ2-7	CASSLSGNYEQYF	TGTGCCAGCAGCTTATCAGGAAACTACGAGCAGTACTTC
.	TRBV5-5	.	TRBJ1-6	CASSLGRESPLHF	TGTGCCAGCAGCTTGGGCAGGGAATCACCCCTCCACTTT
.	TRBV4-1	.	TRBJ1-2	CASSQDGGWGGQPYGYTF	TGCGCCAGCAGCCAAGATGGGGGGTGGGGTGGCCAACCCTATGGCTACACCTTC
.	TRBV11-3	.	TRBJ2-7	CASSLGTHYEQYF	TGTGCCAGCAGCCTCGGGACACACTACGAGCAGTACTTC
.	TRBV5-1	TRBD2	TRBJ2-1	CASSLASGGFNEQFF	TGCGCCAGCAGCTTGGCTAGCGGGGGGTTTAATGAGCAGTTCTTC
.	TRBV4-1	.	TRBJ1-3	CASSQEGARGNTIYF	TGCGCCAGCAGCCAAGAAGGGGCGAGGGGAAACACCATATATTTT
.	TRBV2	.	TRBJ1-4	CASSGQGTNEKLFF	TGTGCCAGCAGTGGTCAGGGGACTAATGAAAAACTGTTTTTT
few	TRBV4-1	TRBD1	TRBJ2-7	CASSAYLGQEVYEQYF	TGCGCCAGCAGCGCCTACCTGGGACAGGAGGTCTACGAGCAGTACTTC
few	TRBV5-1	.	TRBJ1-2	CASSPEANRGNGYTF	TGCGCCAGCAGCCCAGAGGCCAATCGAGGGAATGGCTACACCTTC
.	TRBV9	.	TRBJ1-2	CASSPGSRYGYTF	TGTGCCAGCAGCCCAGGGAGTCGCTATGGCTACACCTTC
.	TRBV6-5	TRBD1	TRBJ2-3	CASSFEGQGFTDTQYF	TGTGCCAGCAGTTTCGAGGGACAGGGGTTCACGGATACGCAGTATTTT
.	TRBV19	TRBD1	TRBJ2-2	CATRALTGGDTGELFF	TGTGCCACCCGGGCTTTGACAGGGGGAGATACCGGGGAGCTGTTTTTT
.	TRBV9	TRBD2	TRBJ2-5	CASSATRSGGGETQYF	TGTGCCAGCAGCGCCACCCGTAGCGGGGGGGGAGAGACCCAGTACTTC
.	TRBV19	TRBD2	TRBJ2-5	CASSPTSGLPETQYF	TGTGCCAGTAGCCCCACTAGCGGCCTCCCGGAGACCCAGTACTTC
.	TRBV10-3	TRBD2	TRBJ2-7	CAISESRLAGGYEQYF	TGTGCCATCAGTGAGTCGAGACTAGCGGGGGGTTACGAGCAGTACTTC
.	TRBV5-5	.	TRBJ2-1	CASSLGRSSYNEQFF	TGTGCCAGCAGCTTAGGACGGAGCTCCTACAATGAGCAGTTCTTC
.	TRBV7-2	.	TRBJ2-5	CASSWSGVQETQYF	TGTGCCAGCAGCTGGTCGGGGGTCCAAGAGACCCAGTACTTC
.	TRBV11-2	.	TRBJ1-3	CASSSPDSRTAGNTIYF	TGTGCCAGCAGCTCCCCTGATTCCCGGACAGCAGGAAACACCATATATTTT
once	TRBV6-6	.	TRBJ2-3	CASRAGSTDTQYF	TGTGCCAGCAGAGCAGGGTCCACAGATACGCAGTATTTT
once	TRBV5-1	.	TRBJ1-1	CASSWQTGRGNTEAFF	TGCGCCAGCAGCTGGCAAACAGGGAGAGGGAACACTGAAGCTTTCTTT
.	TRBV11-3	.	TRBJ2-7	CASSPRGGSIYEQYF	TGTGCCAGCAGCCCCAGGGGAGGGAGCATTTACGAGCAGTACTTC